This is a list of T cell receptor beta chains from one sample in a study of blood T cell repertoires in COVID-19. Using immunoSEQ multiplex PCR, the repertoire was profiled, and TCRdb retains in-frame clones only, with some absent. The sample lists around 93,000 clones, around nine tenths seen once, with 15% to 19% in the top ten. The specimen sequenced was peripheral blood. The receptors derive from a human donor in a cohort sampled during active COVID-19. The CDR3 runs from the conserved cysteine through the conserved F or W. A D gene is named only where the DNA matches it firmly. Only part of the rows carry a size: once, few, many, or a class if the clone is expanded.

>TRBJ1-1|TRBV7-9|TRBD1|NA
TGTGCCACCTCCGTTGGACAGGGGTGGATTGAAGTGTTCTTT
CATSVGQGWIEVFF
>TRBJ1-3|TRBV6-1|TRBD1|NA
TGTGCCAGCAGTGAAGCGACAGGGCCAGGAAACACCATATATTTT
CASSEATGPGNTIYF
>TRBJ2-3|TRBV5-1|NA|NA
TGCGCCAGCAGCTTGAGTCCCCGGAGGGGAGGCACAGATACGCAGTATTTT
CASSLSPRRGGTDTQYF
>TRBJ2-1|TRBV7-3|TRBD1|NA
TGTGCCAGCAGCTCGGACAGGGCTTCCTACAATGAGCAGTTCTTC
CASSSDRASYNEQFF
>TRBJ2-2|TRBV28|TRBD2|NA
TGTGCCAGCAGCTCTAGCGGGAGGGCCGCCGGGGAGCTGTTTTTT
CASSSSGRAAGELFF
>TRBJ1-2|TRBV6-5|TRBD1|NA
TGTGCCAGCAGTTACTCGCAGACAGGGGGGGACTATGGCTACACCTTC
CASSYSQTGGDYGYTF
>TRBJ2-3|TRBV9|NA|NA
TGTGCCAGCAGCTTGGGCCCCGCGGATACGCAGTATTTT
CASSLGPADTQYF
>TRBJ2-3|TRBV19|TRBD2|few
TGTGCCAGTAGTCCTACTGGACTAGCGGGAGATACGCAGTATTTT
CASSPTGLAGDTQYF
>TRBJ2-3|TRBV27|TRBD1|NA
TGTGCCAGCACTACCCACACAGGGGGCGGAGATACGCAGTATTTT
CASTTHTGGGDTQYF
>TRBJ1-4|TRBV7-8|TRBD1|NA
TGTGCCAGCAGCTTAGTGACAGGGGGCGGTGAAAAACTGTTTTTT
CASSLVTGGGEKLFF
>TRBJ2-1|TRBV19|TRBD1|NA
TGTGCCAGTAGTATATCAAGGACAGGGAAGAGGAATGAGCAGTTCTTC
CASSISRTGKRNEQFF
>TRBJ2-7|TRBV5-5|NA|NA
TGTGCCAGCAGCTCGCAACAGGATCCCTACGAGCAGTACTTC
CASSSQQDPYEQYF
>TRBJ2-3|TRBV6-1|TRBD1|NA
TGTGCCAGCAGTGACCGCGGACAGGGAAGCACAGATACGCAGTATTTT
CASSDRGQGSTDTQYF
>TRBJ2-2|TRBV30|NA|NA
TGTGCCTGGAGTTCGGGACTTCCATTAGGGGAGCTGTTTTTT
CAWSSGLPLGELFF
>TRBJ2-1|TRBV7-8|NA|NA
TGTGCCAGCAGCTTAAGGCCAGGCTCCTACAATGAGCAGTTCTTC
CASSLRPGSYNEQFF
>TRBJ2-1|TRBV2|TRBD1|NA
TGTGCCAGCAGGGGAGACAGGGCCCACTCCTACAATGAGCAGTTCTTC
CASRGDRAHSYNEQFF
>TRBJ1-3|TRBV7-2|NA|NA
TGTGCCAGCAGCCAAGGACTCAACTCTGGAAACACCATATATTTT
CASSQGLNSGNTIYF
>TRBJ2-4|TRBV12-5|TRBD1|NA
TGTGCTAGTGGTTTGCTTCCCGGGACAGAGACAATTAGCGCCAAAAACATTCAGTACTTC
CASGLLPGTETISAKNIQYF